Listed below are T cell receptor beta chains from one sample, sequenced in a study of shared clonotypes between healthy human individuals. The data were produced by immunoSEQ multiplex PCR, yet TCRdb's version contains in-frame clones alone and is incomplete. This sample carries approximately 940,000 clones, over 60% of them seen once, and the ten largest clones take approximately 1.5%. Input material: memory CD4+ T cells sorted from blood. The receptors originated from a young man in good health. CDR3s include the opening cysteine and the closing phenylalanine or tryptophan. A D gene is named only where the DNA matches it firmly. Size is omitted from some rows. Given values are once, few, many or a class for expanded clones.

v_gene	abundance	d_gene	j_gene	CDR3nt	CDR3aa
TRBV30	NA	NA	TRBJ2-7	TGTGCCTGGACCCACGGCGTGCACTCCTACGAGCAGTACTTC	CAWTHGVHSYEQYF
TRBV4-1	NA	TRBD1	TRBJ1-6	TGCGCCAGCAGCCAAGAGGGACAGGGGCCGGGGACCAATTCACCCCTCCACTTT	CASSQEGQGPGTNSPLHF
TRBV5-1	once	TRBD2	TRBJ2-2	TGCGCCAGCAGGCGGGAGGCGGCGGGCACCGGGGAGCTGTTTTTT	CASRREAAGTGELFF
TRBV14	NA	NA	TRBJ2-2	TGTGCCAGCAGCCAATATAGGGCAGCTAACGGCGGGGAGCTGTTTTTT	CASSQYRAANGGELFF
TRBV28	NA	TRBD1	TRBJ2-1	TGTGCCAGCAGTATCACCCGGGACAGGGATGAGCAGTTCTTC	CASSITRDRDEQFF
TRBV11-2	NA	NA	TRBJ1-6	TGTGCCAGCAGCTTTACTCTAGGGGGGCGAGGTTCACCCCTCCACTTT	CASSFTLGGRGSPLHF
TRBV15	NA	TRBD1	TRBJ1-6	TGTGCCACCAGCAGGGGACAGGGGGCGGCCTATAATTCACCCCTCCACTTT	CATSRGQGAAYNSPLHF
TRBV4-1	NA	NA	TRBJ2-7	TGCGCCAGCAGCCAAGATTTCCCCTCCTACGAGCAGTACTTC	CASSQDFPSYEQYF
TRBV25-1	NA	TRBD2	TRBJ2-1	TGTGCCAGCAGTGTCTCTGGGACTAGCATCCTTTATGAGCAGTTCTTC	CASSVSGTSILYEQFF
TRBV19	few	TRBD1	TRBJ1-2	TGTGCCAGTAGCCCAGGGGGTAACTATGGCTACACCTTC	CASSPGGNYGYTF
TRBV7-8	NA	NA	TRBJ1-4	TGTGCCAGCAGCTTCTACAGGAATGAAAAACTGTTTTTT	CASSFYRNEKLFF
TRBV5-1	NA	TRBD1	TRBJ2-1	TGCGCCAGCAGCTTGGCCTTAGGACAGGGCGACAATGAGCAGTTCTTC	CASSLALGQGDNEQFF
TRBV7-2	NA	NA	TRBJ2-3	TGTGCCAGCAGCTTAATTGGTGCAGATACGCAGTATTTT	CASSLIGADTQYF
TRBV18	NA	NA	TRBJ2-1	TGTGCCAGCTCACCACGGATCCAGGGTACCTACAATGAGCAGTTCTTC	CASSPRIQGTYNEQFF
TRBV6-5	NA	NA	TRBJ1-1	TGTGCCAGCAGTTCCCCAGGGAGGAACACTGAAGCTTTCTTT	CASSSPGRNTEAFF
TRBV28	NA	NA	TRBJ1-2	TGTGCCAGCAGTTTGCCTGCACAGGGTCGGAACTATGGCTACACCTTC	CASSLPAQGRNYGYTF
TRBV9	NA	NA	TRBJ2-3	TGTGCCAGCAGCGTAGCGGGGCGGGGGCGCACAGATACGCAGTATTTT	CASSVAGRGRTDTQYF
TRBV25-1	NA	TRBD1	TRBJ2-7	TGTGCCAGCCAAGGACAGGGCGCCCACGAGCAGTACTTC	CASQGQGAHEQYF
TRBV28	NA	NA	TRBJ1-4	TGTGCCAGCAGTTACCCCGGGGGGCATGAAAAACTGTTTTTT	CASSYPGGHEKLFF
TRBV10-1	NA	TRBD2	TRBJ2-1	TGCGCCAGCAGTGCTCGGACTAGCGGCTACAATGAGCAGTTCTTC	CASSARTSGYNEQFF
TRBV6-5	NA	NA	TRBJ1-2	TGTGCCAGCAGTTCCCTGTTAGGGTATGGCTACACCTTC	CASSSLLGYGYTF
TRBV21-1	NA	NA	TRBJ2-3	TGTGCCAGCAGCCCTATGGGGCGGGAGCGAGGAACTAGCACAGATACGCAGTATTTT	CASSPMGRERGTSTDTQYF